A selection of T cell receptor beta chains follows, all from one sample in a study of blood T cell repertoires in COVID-19. Sequencing used immunoSEQ multiplex PCR; TCRdb keeps in-frame clones, though not all of them. The sample contains over 90,000 clones, around 92% of which appear only once. Sequenced material: peripheral blood. All receptors derive from a woman in her fifties or sixties with acute or convalescent COVID-19. Each CDR3 is given with its conserved first and last residue. D genes are given only for firm matches. Clone size is not always given. Where it is, it says once, few, many or a class for expanded clones.

>NA|TRBV7-2|TRBJ2-3|TRBD2
TGTGCCAGCAGCGAAATAGCGGGGGGAGCAGATACGCAGTATTTT
CASSEIAGGADTQYF
>once|TRBV12-3/TRBV12-4|TRBJ1-1|NA
TGTGCCAGCAGGATAGGGGGTGGGGCTGAAGCTTTCTTT
CASRIGGGAEAFF
>NA|TRBV5-1|TRBJ1-1|NA
TGCGCCAGCAGCCTAGACTTAGGGAACACTGAAGCTTTCTTT
CASSLDLGNTEAFF
>few|TRBV28|TRBJ2-2|TRBD1
TGTGCCAGCAGTCGTCGACAGGGGGGAGGGATCACCGGGGAGCTGTTTTTT
CASSRRQGGGITGELFF
>NA|TRBV2|TRBJ2-1|TRBD2
TGTGCCAGCAGGTCCTGGGGCGGGAGGTCGGATGAGCAGTTCTTC
CASRSWGGRSDEQFF
>NA|TRBV3-1/TRBV3-2|TRBJ2-4|TRBD1
TGTGCCAGCAGCGTTGGGGACAGCAAAAACATTCAGTACTTC
CASSVGDSKNIQYF
>few|TRBV6-1|TRBJ1-1|NA
TGTGCCAGCAGTGAAAAATGGAGGTTGAACACTGAAGCTTTCTTT
CASSEKWRLNTEAFF
>NA|TRBV3-1/TRBV3-2|TRBJ2-3|TRBD2
TGTGCCAGCAGCCCAGCGGGGCCTTCGGATACGCAGTATTTT
CASSPAGPSDTQYF
>NA|TRBV30|TRBJ1-5|NA
TGTGCCTGGGCGGGGGCCGGAGGTCAGCCCCAGCATTTT
CAWAGAGGQPQHF
>NA|TRBV2|TRBJ1-5|NA
TGTGCCAGCAGTTACCTAGAGCAGCCCCAGCATTTT
CASSYLEQPQHF
>few|TRBV19|TRBJ1-2|NA
TGTGCCAGTACATCTGTCTCGGACAGTAACTATGGCTACACCTTC
CASTSVSDSNYGYTF
>few|TRBV15|TRBJ2-3|TRBD2
TGTGCCACCAGCAGAGAGGGGGGACTAGCGGGATCCACACATACGCAGTATTTT
CATSREGGLAGSTHTQYF
>NA|TRBV7-3|TRBJ1-1|TRBD1
TGTGCCAGCAGCCCTCTCGGGACAGGAAATACTGAAGCTTTCTTT
CASSPLGTGNTEAFF